This T cell receptor beta chain was recovered during a study of shared clonotypes between healthy human individuals. The CDR3 extends over 15 amino acids. V was clipped by 5 bases and J by 1 base; unmatched bases: 2. The V gene's germline CDR1 is SEHNR and CDR2 FQNEAQ (reference sequence). This clone was counted between two and nine times. As yet, its antigen is unknown. Every immunoSEQ plate was one replicate of a subset's evenly spread DNA. Generated by immunoSEQ multiplex PCR, the TCRdb table keeps only in-frame clones and is missing some. The sample lists around 1,100,000 clones, approximately 77% seen once, with 0.89% in the top ten. Study-level points and caveats: What limited the represented genetic and exposure-history diversity was the small number of donors.

The sequencing input was memory CD4+ T cells from PBMCs. Subset denoted: CD45RA-negative fraction. This receptor was obtained from a young man in good health. Some clones in this sample may be carry-over from other donors' samples. The J gene is TRBJ2-4, the V gene TRBV7-9; TRBD1 aligns across 10 bases. The CDR3 DNA follows: TGTGCCAGCAGCCCGGACAGGGGGGCCAAAAACATTCAGTACTTC. It yields the protein CASSPDRGAKNIQYF.